This T cell receptor beta chain was retrieved from a study of blood T cell repertoires in COVID-19. Study information: T cells, B-cell-depleted T cells, or PBMCs supplied cDNA or gDNA.

Trimming shortened V by 5 bases and J by 0 bases, and 10 bases separated the two germline ends. The CDR3 sequence is 14 residues long. Germline lookup yields CDR1 MNHEY and CDR2 SMNVEV (reference sequence). This clone was detected only once. Data came from immunoSEQ multiplex PCR; TCRdb stores just in-frame clones and leaves some out. The sample includes some 140,000 clones, about four fifths of them seen just once. This chain links TRBV27 with TRBJ1-1, with D possibly being TRBD1 (6 bases). The sequence was obtained from a woman over 75 with acute or convalescent COVID-19. The sample comprised peripheral blood. CDR3 in amino acids: CASSLQGMNTEAFF. CDR3 coding DNA: TGTGCCAGCAGTCTACAGGGAATGAACACTGAAGCTTTCTTT.